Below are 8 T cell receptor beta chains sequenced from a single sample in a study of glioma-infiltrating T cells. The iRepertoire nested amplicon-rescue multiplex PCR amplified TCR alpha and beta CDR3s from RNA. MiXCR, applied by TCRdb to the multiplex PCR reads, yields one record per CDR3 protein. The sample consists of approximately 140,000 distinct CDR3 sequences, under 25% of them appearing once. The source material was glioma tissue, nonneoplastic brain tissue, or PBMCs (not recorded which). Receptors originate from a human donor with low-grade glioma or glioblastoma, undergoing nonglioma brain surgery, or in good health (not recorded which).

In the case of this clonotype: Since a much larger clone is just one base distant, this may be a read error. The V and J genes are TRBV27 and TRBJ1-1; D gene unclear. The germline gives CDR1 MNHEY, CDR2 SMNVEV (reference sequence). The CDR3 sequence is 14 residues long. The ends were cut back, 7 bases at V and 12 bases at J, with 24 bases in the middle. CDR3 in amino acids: CASIDIYMNTGSFF. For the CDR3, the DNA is TGTGCCAGCATAGACATATACATGAACACTGGATCTTTCTTT.

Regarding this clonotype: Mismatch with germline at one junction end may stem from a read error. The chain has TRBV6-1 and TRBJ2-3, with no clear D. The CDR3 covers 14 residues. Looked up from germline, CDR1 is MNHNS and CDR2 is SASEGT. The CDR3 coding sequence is TGTGCCATCAGTGTGGACGGTAGCACAGATACGCAGTATTTT. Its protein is CAISVDGSTDTQYF.

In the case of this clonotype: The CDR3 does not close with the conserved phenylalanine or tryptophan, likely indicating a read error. CDR3 residues: CASSEYRRYGYTY. The CDR3 DNA follows: TGTGCCAGCAGTGAATACAGAAGATATGGCTACACCTAC. The gene calls are TRBV2 and TRBJ1-2; no definite D call. Germline CDR1 and CDR2: SNHLY and FYNNEI. With 2 bases removed from V and 5 bases from J, the gap between germline ends came to 9 bases. The CDR3 is 13 amino acids.

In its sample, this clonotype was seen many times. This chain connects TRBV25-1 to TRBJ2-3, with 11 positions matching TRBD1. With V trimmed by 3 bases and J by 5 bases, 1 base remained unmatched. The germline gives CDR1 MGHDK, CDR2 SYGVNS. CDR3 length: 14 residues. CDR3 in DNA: TGTGCCAGCAGTGAGGACAGGGGGCGAGATACGCAGTATTTT. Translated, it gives CASSEDRGRDTQYF.

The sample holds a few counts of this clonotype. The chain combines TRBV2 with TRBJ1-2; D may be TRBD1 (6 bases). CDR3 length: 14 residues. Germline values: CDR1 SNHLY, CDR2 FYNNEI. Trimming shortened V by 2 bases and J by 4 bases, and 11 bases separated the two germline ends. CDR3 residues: CASSEWEGGYGYTF. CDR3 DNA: TGTGCCAGCAGTGAATGGGAGGGGGGCTATGGCTACACCTTC.

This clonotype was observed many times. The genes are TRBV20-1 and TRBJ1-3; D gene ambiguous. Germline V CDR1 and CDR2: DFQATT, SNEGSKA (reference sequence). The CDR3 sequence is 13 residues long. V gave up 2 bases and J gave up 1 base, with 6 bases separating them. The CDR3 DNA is TGCAGTGCTAGACTGGGATCTGGAAACACCATATATTTT. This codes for CSARLGSGNTIYF.

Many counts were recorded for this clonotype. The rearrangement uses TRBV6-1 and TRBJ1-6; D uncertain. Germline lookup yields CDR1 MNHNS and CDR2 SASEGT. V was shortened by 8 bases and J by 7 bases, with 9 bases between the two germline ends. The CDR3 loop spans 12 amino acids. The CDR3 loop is CASGLGNSPLHF. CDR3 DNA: TGTGCCAGCGGACTAGGGAATTCACCCCTCCACTTT.

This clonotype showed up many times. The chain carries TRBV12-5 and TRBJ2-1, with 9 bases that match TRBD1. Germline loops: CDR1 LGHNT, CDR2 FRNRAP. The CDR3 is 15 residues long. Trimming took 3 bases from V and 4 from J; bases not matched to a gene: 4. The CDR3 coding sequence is TGTGCTAGTGGTTTTGGGACAGGGTCGTACAATGAGCAGTTCTTC. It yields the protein CASGFGTGSYNEQFF.